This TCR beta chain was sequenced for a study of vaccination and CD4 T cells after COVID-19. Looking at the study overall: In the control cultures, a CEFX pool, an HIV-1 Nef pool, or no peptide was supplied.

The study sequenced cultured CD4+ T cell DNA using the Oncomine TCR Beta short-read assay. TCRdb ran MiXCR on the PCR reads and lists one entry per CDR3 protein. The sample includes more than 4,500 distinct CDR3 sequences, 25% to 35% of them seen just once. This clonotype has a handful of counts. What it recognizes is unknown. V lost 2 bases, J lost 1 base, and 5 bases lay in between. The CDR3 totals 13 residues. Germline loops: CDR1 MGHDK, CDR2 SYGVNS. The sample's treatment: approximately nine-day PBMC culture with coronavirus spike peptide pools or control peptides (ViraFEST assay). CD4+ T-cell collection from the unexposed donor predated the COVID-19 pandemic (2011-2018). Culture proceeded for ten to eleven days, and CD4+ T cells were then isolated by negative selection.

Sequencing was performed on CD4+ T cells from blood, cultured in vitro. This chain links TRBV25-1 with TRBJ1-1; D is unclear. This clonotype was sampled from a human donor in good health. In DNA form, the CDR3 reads TGTGCCAGCAGTGAACTGAGGAACACTGAAGCTTTCTTT. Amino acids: CASSELRNTEAFF.